This T cell receptor (beta chain) was identified during a study of cytomegalovirus exposure and HLA in healthy donors. Whole-study context: In an early release, HLA-typed donors contributed approximately 80 million unique TCR sequences.

Study-wide points: Among TCR sequences, most were rare, though some public TCRs appeared in many donors. Both high specificity and high sensitivity reportedly marked the classifier's diagnosis of cytomegalovirus status.

As to this clone: What it binds is not known.

Primers: 60 Vbeta forward and 13 Jbeta reverse. Produced via immunoSEQ multiplex PCR; TCRdb's table is partial and in-frame only. The sample consists of around 100,000 clones, roughly 74% of them appearing once. V was clipped by 8 bases and J by 3 bases, with 14 bases between them. The CDR3 loop spans 14 amino acids. Germline V CDR1 and CDR2: MNHEY, SVGAGI. This TCR came from a woman in her 40s in good health and CMV-seronegative. The rearrangement uses TRBV6-5 and TRBJ1-5; D possibly corresponds to TRBD1 (5 bases). The sample comprised PBMCs. CDR3 coding DNA: TGTGCCAGCGCAGCAGGGTTTGACAATCAGCCCCAGCATTTT. Translating it yields CASAAGFDNQPQHF.